Sequencing of this T cell receptor (beta chain) was carried out in a study of blood T cells in healthy people across ages. A remark on this clonotype: What it binds is not known. The germline gene is not matched at one end of the junction; a read error may be the cause.

Germline assignment: CDR1 MNHNS and CDR2 SASEGT. The CDR3 spans 13 residues. For the second PCR, which ran for roughly 6 to 11 cycles, a sample-barcoded 5' primer and a J-beta primer mix were used. From the 5' RACE reads, TCRdb called clonotypes with MiXCR, one entry per CDR3 protein. Of hundreds of thousands of distinct CDR3 sequences in the sample, 40% to 50% were seen once. Regarding the study as a whole: A roughly linear fall in TCR beta diversity per million T cells was seen with increasing age.

The chain is built from TRBV6-1 and TRBJ1-1, with 8 bases lining up with TRBD1. The material sequenced was blood. The receptor's source is a man older than 75 in good health. The CDR3 is CVSKDTGGTEAFF. The CDR3 DNA sequence: TGTGTCAGCAAAGACACAGGGGGCACTGAAGCTTTCTTT.